This TCR beta chain was identified during a study of CD8+ T cells in alopecia areata. Germline V CDR1 and CDR2: MGHRA, YSYEKL. The length of the CDR3 is 19 residues. V trimming: 1 base; J trimming: 0 bases; junction bases outside the gene matches: 10. This clone has a handful of counts. Treatment given: oral pan-JAK inhibitor, 5-10 mg twice daily. cDNA prepared by RNA extraction and subsequent reverse transcription served as the template for sequencing. Profiling relied on immunoSEQ multiplex PCR, and the TCRdb table lists in-frame clones only, not all of them. The sample yields 200,000 to 250,000 clones, under 70% seen once.

The chain combines TRBV4-1 with TRBJ2-1; 9 bases align to TRBD2. This clonotype originated in a human donor with alopecia areata. The sample was CD4+ T cells sorted from blood, taken between weeks 44 and 45, from a patient treated with tofacitinib. The CDR3 loop reads CASSQVVGGGGPSYNEQFF. The CDR3, as DNA: TGCGCCAGCAGCCAAGTAGTCGGCGGGGGGGGACCCTCCTACAATGAGCAGTTCTTC.